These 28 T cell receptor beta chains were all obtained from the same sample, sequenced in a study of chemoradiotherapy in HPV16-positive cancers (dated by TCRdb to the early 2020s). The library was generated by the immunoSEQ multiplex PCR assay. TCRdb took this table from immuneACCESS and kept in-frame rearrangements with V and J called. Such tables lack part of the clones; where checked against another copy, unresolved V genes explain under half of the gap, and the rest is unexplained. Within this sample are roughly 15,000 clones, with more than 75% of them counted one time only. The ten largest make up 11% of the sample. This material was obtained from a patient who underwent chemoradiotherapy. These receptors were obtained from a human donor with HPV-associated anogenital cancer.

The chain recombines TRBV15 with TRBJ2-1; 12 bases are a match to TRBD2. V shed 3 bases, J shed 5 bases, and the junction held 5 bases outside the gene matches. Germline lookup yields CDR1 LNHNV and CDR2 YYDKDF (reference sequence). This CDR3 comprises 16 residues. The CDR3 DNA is TGTGCCACCAGCAGGATCCTAGCGGGAGGGCACAATGAGCAGTTCTTC. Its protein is CATSRILAGGHNEQFF.

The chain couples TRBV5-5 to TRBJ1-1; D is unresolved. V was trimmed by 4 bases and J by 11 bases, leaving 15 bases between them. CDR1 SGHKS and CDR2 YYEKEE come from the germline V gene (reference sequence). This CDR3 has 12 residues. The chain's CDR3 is CASSTPGYGAFF. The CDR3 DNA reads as TGTGCCAGCAGCACTCCGGGCTACGGCGCTTTCTTT.

In DNA, the CDR3 is TGCGCCAGCAGCCTCGTCGGGAGGGCGAATGGGGCCAACGTCCTGACTTTC. Protein sequence: CASSLVGRANGANVLTF. This chain uses TRBV4-1 with TRBJ2-6, with 8 bases identical to TRBD2. The CDR3 consists of 17 residues. The germline V gene has CDR1 MGHRA and CDR2 YSYEKL. The V and J ends lost 4 bases and 3 bases, in that order; junction bases with no gene match: 8.

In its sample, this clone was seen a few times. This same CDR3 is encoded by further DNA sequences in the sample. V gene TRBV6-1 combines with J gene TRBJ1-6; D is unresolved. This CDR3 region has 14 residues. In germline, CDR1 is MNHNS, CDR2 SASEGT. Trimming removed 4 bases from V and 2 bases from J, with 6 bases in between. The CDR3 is CASSAGPYNSPLHF. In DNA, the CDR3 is TGTGCCAGCAGTGCCGGGCCCTATAATTCACCCCTCCACTTT.

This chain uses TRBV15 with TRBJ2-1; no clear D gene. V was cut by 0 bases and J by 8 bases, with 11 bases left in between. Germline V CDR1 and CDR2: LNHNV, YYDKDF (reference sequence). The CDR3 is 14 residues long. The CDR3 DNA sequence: TGTGCCACCAGCAGAGATAAAGTGACGGATGAGCAGTTCTTC. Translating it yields CATSRDKVTDEQFF.

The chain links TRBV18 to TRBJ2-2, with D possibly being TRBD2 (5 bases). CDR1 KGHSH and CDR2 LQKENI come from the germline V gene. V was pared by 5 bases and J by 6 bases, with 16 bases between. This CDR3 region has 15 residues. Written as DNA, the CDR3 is TGTGCCAGCTCATTCGTTAGCGCGGCATCCGGGGAGCTGTTTTTT. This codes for CASSFVSAASGELFF.

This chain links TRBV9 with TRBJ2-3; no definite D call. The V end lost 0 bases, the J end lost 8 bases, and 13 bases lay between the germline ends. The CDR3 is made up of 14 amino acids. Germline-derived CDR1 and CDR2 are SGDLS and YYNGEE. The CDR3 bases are TGTGCCAGCAGCGTAGGGAGATTTGTTTTTACGCAGTATTTT. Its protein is CASSVGRFVFTQYF. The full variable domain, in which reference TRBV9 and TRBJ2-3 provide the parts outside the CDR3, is DSGVTQTPKHLITATGQRVTLRCSPRSGDLSVYWYQQSLDQGLQFLIQYYNGEERAKGNILERFSAQQFPDLHSELNLSSLELGDSALYFCASSVGRFVFTQYFGPGTRLTVL.

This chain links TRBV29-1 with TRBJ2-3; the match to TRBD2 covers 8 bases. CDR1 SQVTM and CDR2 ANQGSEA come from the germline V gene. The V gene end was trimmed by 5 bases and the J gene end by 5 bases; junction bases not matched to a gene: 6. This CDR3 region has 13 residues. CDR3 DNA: TGCAGCGTTCCGGGACTAGGGGGAGATACGCAGTATTTT. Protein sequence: CSVPGLGGDTQYF.

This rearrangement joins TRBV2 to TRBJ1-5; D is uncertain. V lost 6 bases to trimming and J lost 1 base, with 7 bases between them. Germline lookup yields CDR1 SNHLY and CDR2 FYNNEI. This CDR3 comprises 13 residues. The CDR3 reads CASSLWSNQPQHF. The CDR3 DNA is TGTGCCAGCAGCCTGTGGAGCAATCAGCCCCAGCATTTT.

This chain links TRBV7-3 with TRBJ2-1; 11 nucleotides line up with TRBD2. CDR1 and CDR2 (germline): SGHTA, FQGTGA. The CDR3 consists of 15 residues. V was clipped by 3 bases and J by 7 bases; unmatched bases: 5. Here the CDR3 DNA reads TGTGCCAGCAGCTTGCTAGCGGGGGGACGGAATGAGCAGTTCTTC. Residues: CASSLLAGGRNEQFF. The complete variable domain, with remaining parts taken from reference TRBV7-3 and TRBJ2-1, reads GAGVSQTPSNKVTEKGKYVELRCDPISGHTALYWYRQSLGQGPEFLIYFQGTGAADDSGLPNDRFFAVRPEGSVSTLKIQRTERGDSAVYLCASSLLAGGRNEQFFGPGTRLTVL.

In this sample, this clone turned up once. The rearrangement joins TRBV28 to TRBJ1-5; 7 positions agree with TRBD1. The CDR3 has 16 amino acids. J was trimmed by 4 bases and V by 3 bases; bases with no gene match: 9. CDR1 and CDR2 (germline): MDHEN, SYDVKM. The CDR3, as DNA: TGTGCCAGCAGTTTTTACAGGACAGGATTAAATCAGCCCCAGCATTTT. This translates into CASSFYRTGLNQPQHF.

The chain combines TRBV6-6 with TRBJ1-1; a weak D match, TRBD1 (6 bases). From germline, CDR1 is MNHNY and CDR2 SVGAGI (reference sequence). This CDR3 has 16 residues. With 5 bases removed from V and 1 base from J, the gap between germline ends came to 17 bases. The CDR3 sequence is CASSPAGGRWNTEAFF. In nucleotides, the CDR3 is TGTGCCAGCAGTCCGGCGGGGGGGCGATGGAACACTGAAGCTTTCTTT.

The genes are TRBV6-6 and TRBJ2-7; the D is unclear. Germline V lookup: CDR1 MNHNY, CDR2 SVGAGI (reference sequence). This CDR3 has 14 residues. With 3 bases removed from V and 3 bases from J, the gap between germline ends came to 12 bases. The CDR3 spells CASSYSGHNYEQYF. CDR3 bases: TGTGCCAGCAGTTATTCAGGCCACAACTACGAGCAGTACTTC.

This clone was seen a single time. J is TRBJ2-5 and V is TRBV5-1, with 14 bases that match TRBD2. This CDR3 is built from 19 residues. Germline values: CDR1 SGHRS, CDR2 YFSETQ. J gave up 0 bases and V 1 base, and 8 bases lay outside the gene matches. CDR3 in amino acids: CASSLKGTSGGLYQETQYF. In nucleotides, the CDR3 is TGCGCCAGCAGCTTGAAGGGGACTAGCGGGGGCCTGTACCAAGAGACCCAGTACTTC. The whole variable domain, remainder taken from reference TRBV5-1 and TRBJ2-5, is KAGVTQTPRYLIKTRGQQVTLSCSPISGHRSVSWYQQTPGQGLQFLFEYFSETQRNKGNFPGRFSGRQFSNSRSEMNVSTLELGDSALYLCASSLKGTSGGLYQETQYFGPGTRLLVL.

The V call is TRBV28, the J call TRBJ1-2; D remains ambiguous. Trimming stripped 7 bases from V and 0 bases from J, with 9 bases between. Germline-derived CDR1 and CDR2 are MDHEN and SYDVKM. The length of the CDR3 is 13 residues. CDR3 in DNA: TGTGCCAGCACCCGAACCGCTAACTATGGCTACACCTTC. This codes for CASTRTANYGYTF.

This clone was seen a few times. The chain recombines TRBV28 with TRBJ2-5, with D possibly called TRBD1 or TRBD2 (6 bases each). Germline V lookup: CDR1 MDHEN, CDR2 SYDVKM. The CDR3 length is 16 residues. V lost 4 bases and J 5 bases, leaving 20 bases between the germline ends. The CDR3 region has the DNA TGTGCCAGCAGTTGGGGGCCTCAAAAGGAGGGGGAGACCCAGTACTTC. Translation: CASSWGPQKEGETQYF. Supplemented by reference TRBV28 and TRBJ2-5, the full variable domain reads DVKVTQSSRYLVKRTGEKVFLECVQDMDHENMFWYRQDPGLGLRLIYFSYDVKMKEKGDIPEGYSVSREKKERFSLILESASTNQTSMYLCASSWGPQKEGETQYFGPGTRLLVL.

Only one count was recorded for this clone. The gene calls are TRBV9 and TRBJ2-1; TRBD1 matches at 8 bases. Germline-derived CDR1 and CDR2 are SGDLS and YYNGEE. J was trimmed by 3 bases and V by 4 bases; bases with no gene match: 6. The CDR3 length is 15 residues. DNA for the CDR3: TGTGCCAGCAGCCCTCGGACAGGGAACTACAATGAGCAGTTCTTC. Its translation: CASSPRTGNYNEQFF.

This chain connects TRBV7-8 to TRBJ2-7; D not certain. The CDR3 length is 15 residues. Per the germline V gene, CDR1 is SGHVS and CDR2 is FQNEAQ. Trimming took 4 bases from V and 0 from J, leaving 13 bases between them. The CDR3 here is CASSSDLRSSYEQYF. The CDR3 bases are TGTGCCAGCAGCTCTGACCTCAGGAGCTCCTACGAGCAGTACTTC. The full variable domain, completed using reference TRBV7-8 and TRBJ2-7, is GAGVSQSPRYKVAKRGQDVALRCDPISGHVSLFWYQQALGQGPEFLTYFQNEAQLDKSGLPSDRFFAERPEGSVSTLKIQRTQQEDSAVYLCASSSDLRSSYEQYFGPGTRLTVT.

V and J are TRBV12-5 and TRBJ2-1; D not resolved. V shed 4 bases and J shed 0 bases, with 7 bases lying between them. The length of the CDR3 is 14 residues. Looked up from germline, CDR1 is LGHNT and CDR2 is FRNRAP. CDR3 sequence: CASGYGGSYNEQFF. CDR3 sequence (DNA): TGTGCTAGTGGTTACGGTGGCTCCTACAATGAGCAGTTCTTC.

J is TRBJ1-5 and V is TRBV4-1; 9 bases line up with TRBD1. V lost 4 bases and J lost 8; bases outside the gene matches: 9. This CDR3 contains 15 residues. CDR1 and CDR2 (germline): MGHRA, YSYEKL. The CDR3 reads CASSLGTGQGKPQHF. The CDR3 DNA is TGCGCCAGCAGCCTCGGGACGGGACAGGGTAAGCCCCAGCATTTT.

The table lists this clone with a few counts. This CDR3 reads CASSHGTYQAYEQYF. CDR3 in DNA: TGCGCCAGCAGCCACGGGACATACCAAGCCTACGAGCAGTACTTC. This chain uses TRBV4-1 with TRBJ2-7; perhaps TRBD1 as D (6 bases). The CDR3 runs 15 residues. Deletions cut 3 bases from V and 2 bases from J, with 14 bases between. Germline V gene sequence: CDR1 MGHRA, CDR2 YSYEKL.

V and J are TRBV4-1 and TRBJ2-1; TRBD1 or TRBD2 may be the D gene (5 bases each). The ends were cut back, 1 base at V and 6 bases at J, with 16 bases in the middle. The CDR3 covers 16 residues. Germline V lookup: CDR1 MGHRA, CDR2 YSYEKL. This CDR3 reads CASSQGRGGLSNEQFF. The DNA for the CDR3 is TGCGCCAGCAGCCAAGGACGTGGGGGTTTATCCAATGAGCAGTTCTTC.

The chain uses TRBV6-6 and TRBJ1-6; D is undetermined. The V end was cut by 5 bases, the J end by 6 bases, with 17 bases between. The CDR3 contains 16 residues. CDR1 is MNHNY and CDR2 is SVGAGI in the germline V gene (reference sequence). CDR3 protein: CASSLIQDSGNSPLHF. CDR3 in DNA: TGTGCCAGCAGTCTAATCCAGGACTCCGGTAATTCACCCCTCCACTTT.

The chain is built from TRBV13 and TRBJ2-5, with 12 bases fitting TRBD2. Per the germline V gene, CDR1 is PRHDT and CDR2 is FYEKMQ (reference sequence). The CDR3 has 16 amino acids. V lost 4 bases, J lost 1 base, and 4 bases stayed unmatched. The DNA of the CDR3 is TGTGCCAGCAGCTCTCGACTAGCGGGGGCCCAAGAGACCCAGTACTTC. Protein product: CASSSRLAGAQETQYF. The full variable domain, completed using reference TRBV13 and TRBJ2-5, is AAGVIQSPRHLIKEKRETATLKCYPIPRHDTVYWYQQGPGQDPQFLISFYEKMQSDKGSIPDRFSAQQFSDYHSELNMSSLELGDSALYFCASSSRLAGAQETQYFGPGTRLLVL.

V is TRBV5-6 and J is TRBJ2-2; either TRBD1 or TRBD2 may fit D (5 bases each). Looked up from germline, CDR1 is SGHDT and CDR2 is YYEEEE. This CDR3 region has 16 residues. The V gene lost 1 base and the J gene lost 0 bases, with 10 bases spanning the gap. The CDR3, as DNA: TGTGCCAGCAGCTTGTTCGGGGACGCGAACACCGGGGAGCTGTTTTTT. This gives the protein CASSLFGDANTGELFF.

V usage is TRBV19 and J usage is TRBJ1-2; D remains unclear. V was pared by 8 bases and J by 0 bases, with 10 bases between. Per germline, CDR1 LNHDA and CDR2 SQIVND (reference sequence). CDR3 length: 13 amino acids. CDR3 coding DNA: TGTGCCAGTCAGACCGATACTAACTATGGCTACACCTTC. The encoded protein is CASQTDTNYGYTF.

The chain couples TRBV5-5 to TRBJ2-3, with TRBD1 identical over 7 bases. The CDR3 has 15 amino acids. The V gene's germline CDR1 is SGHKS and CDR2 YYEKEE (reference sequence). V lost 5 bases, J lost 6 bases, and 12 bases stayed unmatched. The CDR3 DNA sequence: TGTGCCAGCAGGAGGCAGGGGGTTACATGGGATACGCAGTATTTT. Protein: CASRRQGVTWDTQYF.

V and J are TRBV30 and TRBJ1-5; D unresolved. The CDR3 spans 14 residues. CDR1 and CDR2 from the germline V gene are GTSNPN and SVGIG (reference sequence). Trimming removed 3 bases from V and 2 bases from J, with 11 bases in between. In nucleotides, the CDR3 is TGTGCCTGGAGGTTAGCTGGGGGCAATCAGCCCCAGCATTTT. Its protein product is CAWRLAGGNQPQHF.